What follows are 9 T cell receptor beta chains derived from one specimen sequenced in a study of blood T cell repertoires in COVID-19. Sequencing was performed with immunoSEQ multiplex PCR; in TCRdb, only in-frame clones are kept and a portion is missing. The repertoire holds about 98,000 clones, with 75% to 95% as singletons. Sequencing was performed on peripheral blood. All receptors derive from a man younger than 35 with acute or convalescent COVID-19.

The chain recombines TRBV6-5 with TRBJ2-2; no reliable D call. V lost 1 base, J lost 5 bases, and 11 bases lay in between. The CDR3 totals 15 residues. The germline V gene encodes CDR1 MNHEY and CDR2 SVGAGI. The CDR3 DNA is TGTGCCAGCAGTTACTTTACCGACACTACCGGGGAGCTGTTTTTT. As protein: CASSYFTDTTGELFF.

This sequence joins TRBV19 and TRBJ1-4; tentatively, D is TRBD1 (6 bases). Per the germline V gene, CDR1 is LNHDA and CDR2 is SQIVND (reference sequence). The CDR3 runs to 14 residues. Trimming stripped 6 bases from V and 5 bases from J, with 13 bases between. This chain's CDR3 is CASSPTGTNEKLFF. The CDR3 DNA reads TGTGCCAGTAGCCCGACAGGTACCAATGAAAAACTGTTTTTT.

The V and J genes are TRBV7-2 and TRBJ2-3; tentatively, D is TRBD1 (6 bases). CDR1 is SGHTA, CDR2 FQGNSA, per germline. The CDR3 extends over 13 amino acids. Trimming shortened V by 9 bases and J by 0 bases, and 10 bases separated the two germline ends. The CDR3 loop reads CASRQASTDTQYF. CDR3 DNA sequence: TGTGCCAGTAGACAGGCTAGCACAGATACGCAGTATTTT.

The genes are TRBV6-5 and TRBJ1-2, with D perhaps matching TRBD1 (5 bases). The CDR3 sequence is 15 residues long. Germline CDR1 and CDR2: MNHEY and SVGAGI. Trimming pared 0 bases from V and 0 bases from J, leaving 8 bases between. CDR3 sequence: CASSYSTATNYGYTF. DNA for the CDR3: TGTGCCAGCAGTTACTCGACAGCGACTAACTATGGCTACACCTTC.

V and J are TRBV6-1 and TRBJ1-1; weak D call: TRBD1 (6 bases). Germline values: CDR1 MNHNS, CDR2 SASEGT. Trimming left V 3 bases short and J 0 bases short, with 14 bases between. The CDR3 totals 16 residues. The CDR3 spells CASSDKSRTVNTEAFF. The CDR3 nucleotides are TGTGCCAGCAGTGATAAATCGAGGACAGTGAACACTGAAGCTTTCTTT.

The V gene is TRBV7-8, the J gene TRBJ1-1; D gene ambiguous. The CDR3 consists of 14 residues. V was clipped by 2 bases and J by 4 bases, with 11 bases between them. Looked up from germline, CDR1 is SGHVS and CDR2 is FQNEAQ. This CDR3 reads CASSLTGSSTEAFF. DNA of the CDR3: TGTGCCAGCAGCTTAACGGGGTCGAGCACTGAAGCTTTCTTT.

CDR3 bases: TGCGCCAGCAGCGAAGACAGGGACAATCAGCCCCAGCATTTT. Protein: CASSEDRDNQPQHF. The rearrangement links TRBV10-2 to TRBJ1-5; 7 positions agree with TRBD1. CDR3 size: 14 residues. Germline CDR1 WSHSY, CDR2 SAAADI. With V trimmed by 6 bases and J by 3 bases, 5 bases remained unmatched.

The chain has TRBV24-1 and TRBJ2-1; tentative D call: TRBD2 (5 bases). The CDR3 has 16 amino acids. The V gene lost 4 bases and the J gene lost 0 bases, with 12 bases spanning the gap. The germline V gene has CDR1 KGHDR and CDR2 SFDVKD. CDR3 sequence (DNA): TGTGCCACCAGTGACACTAGATTGAGCTCCTACAATGAGCAGTTCTTC. This sequence encodes CATSDTRLSSYNEQFF.

This sequence joins TRBV7-9 and TRBJ2-1; 9 positions agree with TRBD2. The germline V gene encodes CDR1 SEHNR and CDR2 FQNEAQ (reference sequence). The V gene end was trimmed by 4 bases and the J gene end by 1 base; junction bases not matched to a gene: 5. This CDR3 contains 16 residues. The CDR3, as DNA: TGTGCCAGCAGCTCTTATAGCGGGAGTTCCTACAATGAGCAGTTCTTC. Translating gives CASSSYSGSSYNEQFF.